This entry features one TCR beta chain sequence. The PCR had 60 Vbeta and 13 Jbeta primers. The table came from immunoSEQ multiplex PCR; TCRdb's copy has only in-frame clones and leaves some out. Recorded for this sample: 65,000 to 85,000 clones. From germline, CDR1 is SGHVS and CDR2 FNYEAQ. V gave up 1 base and J gave up 3 bases, with 6 bases separating them. This CDR3 contains 13 residues. The data are from a study of cytomegalovirus exposure and HLA in healthy donors. What was sequenced was PBMCs. The clonotype was recovered from a female donor in good health and CMV-seropositive. The J gene is TRBJ1-1, the V gene TRBV7-6, with D unresolved. In nucleotides, the CDR3 is TGTGCCAGCAGCTTAGACAGTTACACTGAAGCTTTCTTT. This gives the protein CASSLDSYTEAFF.